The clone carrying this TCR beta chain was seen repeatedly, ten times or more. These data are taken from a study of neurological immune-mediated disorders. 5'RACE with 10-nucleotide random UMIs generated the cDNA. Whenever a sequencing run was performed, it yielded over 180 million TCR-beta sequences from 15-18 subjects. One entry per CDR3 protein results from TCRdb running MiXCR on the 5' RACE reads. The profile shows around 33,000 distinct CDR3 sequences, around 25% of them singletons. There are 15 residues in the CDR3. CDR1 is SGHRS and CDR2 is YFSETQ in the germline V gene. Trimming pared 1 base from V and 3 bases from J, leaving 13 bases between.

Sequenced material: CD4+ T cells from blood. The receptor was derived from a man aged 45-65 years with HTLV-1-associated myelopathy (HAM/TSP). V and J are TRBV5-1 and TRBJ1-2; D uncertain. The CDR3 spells CASSLSQLRDYGYTF. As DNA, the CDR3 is TGCGCCAGCAGCTTGAGCCAACTTCGAGACTATGGCTACACCTTC. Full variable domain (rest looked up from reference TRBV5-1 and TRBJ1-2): KAGVTQTPRYLIKTRGQQVTLSCSPISGHRSVSWYQQTPGQGLQFLFEYFSETQRNKGNFPGRFSGRQFSNSRSEMNVSTLELGDSALYLCASSLSQLRDYGYTFGSGTRLTVV.